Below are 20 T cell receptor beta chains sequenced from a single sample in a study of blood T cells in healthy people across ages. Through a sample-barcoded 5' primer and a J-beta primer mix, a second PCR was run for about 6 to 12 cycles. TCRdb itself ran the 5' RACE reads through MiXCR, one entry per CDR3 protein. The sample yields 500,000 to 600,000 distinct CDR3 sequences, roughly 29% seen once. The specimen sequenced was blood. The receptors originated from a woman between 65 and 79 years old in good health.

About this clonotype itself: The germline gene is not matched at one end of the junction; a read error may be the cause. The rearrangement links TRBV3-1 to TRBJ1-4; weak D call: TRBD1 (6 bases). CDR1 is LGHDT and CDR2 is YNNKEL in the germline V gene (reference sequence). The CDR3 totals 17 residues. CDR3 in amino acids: CASSVRGTGLTNEKLFF. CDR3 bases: TGCGCCAGCAGCGTAAGGGGAACAGGGTTAACTAATGAAAAACTGTTTTTT.

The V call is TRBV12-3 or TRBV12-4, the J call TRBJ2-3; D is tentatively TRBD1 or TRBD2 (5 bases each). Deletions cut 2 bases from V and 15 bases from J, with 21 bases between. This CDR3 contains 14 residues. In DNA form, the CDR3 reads TGTGCCAGCAGTTTATGGGGGTCCACAGATGTGCAATATTTT. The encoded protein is CASSLWGSTDVQYF.

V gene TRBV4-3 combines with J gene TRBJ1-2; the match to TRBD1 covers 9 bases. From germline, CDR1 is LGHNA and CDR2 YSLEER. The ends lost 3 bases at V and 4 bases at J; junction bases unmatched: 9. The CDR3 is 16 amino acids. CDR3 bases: TGCGCCAGCAGCCAGGGGGGGACAGGGCTGATCTATGGCTACACCTTC. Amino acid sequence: CASSQGGTGLIYGYTF.

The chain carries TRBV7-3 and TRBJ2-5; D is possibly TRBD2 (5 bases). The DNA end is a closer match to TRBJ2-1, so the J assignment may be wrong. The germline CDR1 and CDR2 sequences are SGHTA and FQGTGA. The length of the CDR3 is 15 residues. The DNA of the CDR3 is TGTGCCAGCAGCTTTTCGGGATCCGACCCTAATGAGCAGTTCTTC. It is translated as CASSFSGSDPNEQFF.

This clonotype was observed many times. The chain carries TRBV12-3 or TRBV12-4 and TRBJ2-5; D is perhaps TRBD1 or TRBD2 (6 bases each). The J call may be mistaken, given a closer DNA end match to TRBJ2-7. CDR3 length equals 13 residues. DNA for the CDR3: TGTGCCAGCAGCGGGGGTCAGGGGTACGAGCAGTACTTC. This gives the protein CASSGGQGYEQYF.

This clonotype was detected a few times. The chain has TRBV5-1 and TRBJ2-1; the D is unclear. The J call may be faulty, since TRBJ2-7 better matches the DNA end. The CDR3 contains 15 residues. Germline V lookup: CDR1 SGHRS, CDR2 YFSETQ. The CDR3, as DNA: TGCGCCAGCAGCACACTGGACCCAACTCACAACGAGCAGTACTTC. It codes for CASSTLDPTHNEQYF.

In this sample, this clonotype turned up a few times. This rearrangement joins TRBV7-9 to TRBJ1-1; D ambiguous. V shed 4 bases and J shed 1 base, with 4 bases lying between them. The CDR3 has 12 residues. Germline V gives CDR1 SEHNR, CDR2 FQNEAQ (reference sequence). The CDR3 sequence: CASSYQNTEAFF. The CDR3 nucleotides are TGTGCCAGCAGCTACCAGAACACTGAAGCTTTCTTT.

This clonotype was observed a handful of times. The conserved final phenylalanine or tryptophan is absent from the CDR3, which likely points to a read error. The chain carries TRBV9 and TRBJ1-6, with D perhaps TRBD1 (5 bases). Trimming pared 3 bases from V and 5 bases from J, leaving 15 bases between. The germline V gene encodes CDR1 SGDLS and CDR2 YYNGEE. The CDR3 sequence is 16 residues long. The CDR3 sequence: CASSGEGRDDNSPLHS. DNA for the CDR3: TGTGCCAGCAGCGGGGAAGGGCGGGACGATAATTCACCCCTCCACTCT.

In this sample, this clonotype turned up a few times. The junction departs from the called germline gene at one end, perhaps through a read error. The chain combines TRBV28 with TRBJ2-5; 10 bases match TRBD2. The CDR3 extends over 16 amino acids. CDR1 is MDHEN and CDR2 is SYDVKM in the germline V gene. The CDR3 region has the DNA TGTGCCGGCAGTCTTCCAGCGGGGGGGTGGTCAGAGACCCAGTACTTC. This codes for CAGSLPAGGWSETQYF.

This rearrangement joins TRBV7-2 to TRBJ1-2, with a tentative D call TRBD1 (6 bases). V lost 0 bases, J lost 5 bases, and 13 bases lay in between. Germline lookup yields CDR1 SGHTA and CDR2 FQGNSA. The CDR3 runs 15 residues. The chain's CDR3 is CASSLARTVLYGYTF. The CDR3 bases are TGTGCCAGCAGCTTAGCTCGGACAGTGCTTTATGGCTACACCTTC.

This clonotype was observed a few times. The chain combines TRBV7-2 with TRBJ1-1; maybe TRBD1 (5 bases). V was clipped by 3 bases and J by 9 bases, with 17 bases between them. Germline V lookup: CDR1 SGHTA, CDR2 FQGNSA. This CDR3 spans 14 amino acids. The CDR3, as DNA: TGTGCCAGCAGCTTGGACATAGCAATGGGCCAAGCTTTCTTT. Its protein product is CASSLDIAMGQAFF.

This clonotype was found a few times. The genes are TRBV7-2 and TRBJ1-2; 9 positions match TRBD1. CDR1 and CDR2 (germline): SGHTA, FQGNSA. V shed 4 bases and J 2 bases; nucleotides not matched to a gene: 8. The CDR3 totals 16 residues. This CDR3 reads CASSYIRGQGNYGYTF. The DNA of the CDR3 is TGTGCCAGCAGCTACATCCGAGGACAGGGGAACTATGGCTACACCTTC.

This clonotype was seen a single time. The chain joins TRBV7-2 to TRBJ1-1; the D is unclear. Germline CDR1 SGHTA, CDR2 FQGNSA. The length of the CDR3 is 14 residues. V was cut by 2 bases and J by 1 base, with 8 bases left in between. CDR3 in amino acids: CASSLRFRNTEAFF. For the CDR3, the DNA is TGTGCCAGCAGCTTAAGGTTTAGGAACACTGAAGCTTTCTTT.

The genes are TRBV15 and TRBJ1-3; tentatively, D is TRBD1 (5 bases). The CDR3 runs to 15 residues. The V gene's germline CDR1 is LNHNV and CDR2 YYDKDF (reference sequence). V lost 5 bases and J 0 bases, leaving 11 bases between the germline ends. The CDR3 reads CATSPWGSSGNTIYF. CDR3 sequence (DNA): TGTGCCACCAGCCCATGGGGGAGCTCTGGAAACACCATATATTTT.

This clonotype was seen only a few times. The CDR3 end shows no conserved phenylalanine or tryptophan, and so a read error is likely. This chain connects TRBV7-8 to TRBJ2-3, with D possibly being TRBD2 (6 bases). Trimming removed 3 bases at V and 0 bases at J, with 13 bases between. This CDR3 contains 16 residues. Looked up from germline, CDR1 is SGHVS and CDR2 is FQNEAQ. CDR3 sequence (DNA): TGTGCCAGCAGCTTGGGGGGTTTTACTAGCACAGATACGCAGTATCTT. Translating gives CASSLGGFTSTDTQYL.

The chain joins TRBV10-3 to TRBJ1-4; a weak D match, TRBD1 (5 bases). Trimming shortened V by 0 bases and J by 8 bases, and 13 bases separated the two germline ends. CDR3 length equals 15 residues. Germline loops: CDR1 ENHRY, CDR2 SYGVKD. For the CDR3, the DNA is TGTGCCATCAGTGAGTCGTTGGGGGATCCGGAAAAACTGTTTTTT. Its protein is CAISESLGDPEKLFF.

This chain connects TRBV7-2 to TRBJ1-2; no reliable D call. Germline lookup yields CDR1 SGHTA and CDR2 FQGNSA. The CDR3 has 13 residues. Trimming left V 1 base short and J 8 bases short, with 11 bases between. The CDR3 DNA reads TGTGCCAGCAGCTTAGGGGTTTTGACGGGCTACACCTTC. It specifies CASSLGVLTGYTF.

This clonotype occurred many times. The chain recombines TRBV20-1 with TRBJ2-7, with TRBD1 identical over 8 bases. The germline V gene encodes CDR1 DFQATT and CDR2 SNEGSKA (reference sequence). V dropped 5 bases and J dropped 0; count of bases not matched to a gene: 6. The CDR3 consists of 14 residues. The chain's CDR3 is CSAVTGGFSYEQYF. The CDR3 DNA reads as TGCAGTGCTGTCACAGGGGGATTCTCCTACGAGCAGTACTTC.

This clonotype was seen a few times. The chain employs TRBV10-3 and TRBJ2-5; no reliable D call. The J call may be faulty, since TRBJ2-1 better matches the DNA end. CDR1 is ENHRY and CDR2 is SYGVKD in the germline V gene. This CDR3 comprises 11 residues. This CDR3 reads CAISESAEQFF. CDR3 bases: TGTGCCATCAGTGAGTCCGCTGAGCAGTTCTTC.

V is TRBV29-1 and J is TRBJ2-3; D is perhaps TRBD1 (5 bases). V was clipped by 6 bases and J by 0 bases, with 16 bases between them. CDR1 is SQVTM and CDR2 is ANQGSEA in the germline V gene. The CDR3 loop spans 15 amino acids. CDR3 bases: TGCAGCGTCGCTATAGGGGCGTCGAGCACAGATACGCAGTATTTT. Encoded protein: CSVAIGASSTDTQYF.